These T cell receptor beta chains were read from a single sample in a study of blood T cell repertoires in COVID-19. The data were produced by immunoSEQ multiplex PCR, yet TCRdb's version contains in-frame clones alone and is incomplete. The data contain approximately 88,000 clones, roughly 80% of them seen just once; the ten biggest clones take up more than 6%. Sequenced: peripheral blood. All receptors come from a man in his 70s with COVID-19, enrolled during active disease. CDR3s include the opening cysteine and the closing phenylalanine or tryptophan. D genes are given only for firm matches. Size tells how often a clone was seen (once, few, many) or the class of an expanded clone, and some rows leave it out.

V gene	J gene	clone size	D gene	CDR3 DNA	CDR3 protein
TRBV19	TRBJ2-7	NA	NA	NA	CASSINFLAVSYEQYF
TRBV19	TRBJ1-6	NA	NA	TGTGCCAGCCGGACAATAGATAATTCACCCCTCCACTTT	CASRTIDNSPLHF
TRBV6-6	TRBJ1-4	NA	NA	TGTGCCAGCACTCGGCAGGGAGGAGAAAAACTGTTTTTT	CASTRQGGEKLFF
TRBV6-2/TRBV6-3	TRBJ1-1	few	NA	TGTGCCAGCAGTTATTCCGGGGAGGCCACTGAAGCTTTCTTT	CASSYSGEATEAFF
TRBV5-4	TRBJ2-3	NA	TRBD1	TGTGCCAGCAGCTTGGGGACAGGGGGCACAGATACGCAGTATTTT	CASSLGTGGTDTQYF
TRBV24-1	TRBJ2-2	NA	TRBD2	TGTGCCACCAGTGATCCCCGACTAGCGGAAAACACCGGGGAGCTGTTTTTT	CATSDPRLAENTGELFF
TRBV29-1	TRBJ1-2	NA	NA	TGCAGCGTGGCCCCTCATCTAGGCAGTGCCATCTCGGGCTACACCTTC	CSVAPHLGSAISGYTF
TRBV18	TRBJ1-3	NA	NA	TGTGCCAGCTCACCAAACCCGGGGTCCGCTGGAAACACCATATATTTT	CASSPNPGSAGNTIYF
TRBV28	TRBJ1-3	NA	NA	TGTGCCAGCAGTTCGAGTTACTCTGGAAACACCATATATTTT	CASSSSYSGNTIYF
TRBV6-5	TRBJ1-2	NA	TRBD1	TGTGCCAGCAGTCGCGGACAGGGCGCTTATGGCTACACCTTC	CASSRGQGAYGYTF
TRBV29-1	TRBJ1-1	NA	NA	TGCAGCTCCTTGGGGGGTTTTGGCACTGAAGCTTTCTTT	CSSLGGFGTEAFF
TRBV6-5	TRBJ2-2	NA	TRBD1	TGTGCCAGCAGTTACCCGAGGGGGCGAGTCACCGGGGAGCTGTTTTTT	CASSYPRGRVTGELFF
TRBV6-5	TRBJ1-5	NA	NA	TGTGCCAGCAGGGGGGGTCCCGCCAATCAGCCCCAGCATTTT	CASRGGPANQPQHF
TRBV4-1	TRBJ2-1	NA	TRBD2	TGCGCCAGCAGCCAAGACCCCACTAGCGGGAGTGTTAATGAGCAGTTCTTC	CASSQDPTSGSVNEQFF
TRBV6-5	TRBJ2-6	NA	TRBD1	TGTGCCAGCAGTTCGGGGACAGCTGGGGCCAACGTCCTGACTTTC	CASSSGTAGANVLTF
TRBV11-3	TRBJ2-7	NA	NA	TGTGCCAGCAGCTTAGATTACAGGGCCGAGCAGTACTTC	CASSLDYRAEQYF
TRBV18	TRBJ2-3	NA	TRBD2	TGTGCCAGCTCACCACGAGCGGGAGGGGGCACAGATACGCAGTATTTT	CASSPRAGGGTDTQYF
TRBV6-5	TRBJ2-1	NA	TRBD2	TGTGCCAGCAGTTCACTAGCGGTTTCCTACAATGAGCAGTTCTTC	CASSSLAVSYNEQFF
TRBV28	TRBJ2-7	NA	TRBD2	TGTGCCAGCAGCCCCTACCGGACTAGCGCCTACGAGCAGTACTTC	CASSPYRTSAYEQYF
TRBV9	TRBJ2-7	NA	TRBD1	TGTGCCAGCAGCGTAGGTGGGACAGCCAGTGTGGTGCAGTACTTC	CASSVGGTASVVQYF
TRBV25-1	TRBJ1-2	NA	NA	TGTGCCAGCAGTGAATCCGCGGGCACTTTGAACTATGGCTACACCTTC	CASSESAGTLNYGYTF
TRBV6-6	TRBJ1-5	few	TRBD1	TGTGCCAGCAGTCCGACTACAGGGGTCTATAGCAATCAGCCCCAGCATTTT	CASSPTTGVYSNQPQHF
TRBV24-1	TRBJ2-1	NA	NA	TGTGCCACCAGTGTAGGGGCCACGGGTGAGCAGTTCTTC	CATSVGATGEQFF
TRBV2	TRBJ2-5	NA	NA	TGTGCCAGCAGCCAACAGGTGATAGAGACCCAGTACTTC	CASSQQVIETQYF
TRBV19	TRBJ1-5	NA	NA	TGTGCCACCGCCGAGAGGCAGAGCAATCAGCCCCAGCATTTT	CATAERQSNQPQHF
TRBV3-1/TRBV3-2	TRBJ2-7	many	NA	TGTGCCAGCAGCCCTTTGACTAATACCTACGAGCAGTACTTC	CASSPLTNTYEQYF
TRBV11-3	TRBJ1-3	NA	TRBD1	TGTGCCAGCAGCGCGCCCGACAGGGGAACTGGAAACACCATATATTTT	CASSAPDRGTGNTIYF
TRBV12-3/TRBV12-4	TRBJ1-4	NA	TRBD1	TGTGCCAGCAGCCAGGGGGGAAAACTGTTTTTT	CASSQGGKLFF
TRBV7-3	TRBJ2-3	NA	TRBD2	TGTGCCAGCAGCCCTAGTACGGGGGGGCTAGATACGCAGTATTTT	CASSPSTGGLDTQYF
TRBV19	TRBJ2-2	NA	NA	TGTGCCAGTAGGGAGCCTACCGGGGAGCTGTTTTTT	CASREPTGELFF
TRBV4-2	TRBJ1-2	NA	NA	TGTGCCAGCAGCCAACCCGGAGGGGGGGCCCAAAACTATGGCTACACCTTC	CASSQPGGGAQNYGYTF
TRBV5-1	TRBJ2-2	NA	TRBD1	TGCGCCAGCAGCCCGGACAGGGGTGGGACCGGGGAGCTGTTTTTT	CASSPDRGGTGELFF
TRBV5-1	TRBJ1-2	once	NA	TGCGCCAGCAGCTTGGCCGTCGGTAACTATGGCTACACCTTC	CASSLAVGNYGYTF
TRBV27	TRBJ1-1	few	NA	TGTGCCAGCAGTTTAGCGGCCAGGGGCACTGAAGCTTTCTTT	CASSLAARGTEAFF
TRBV15	TRBJ1-2	few	NA	TGTGCCACCAGCAGTTCCCTACGGGGCTACACCTTC	CATSSSLRGYTF
TRBV4-2	TRBJ2-1	NA	TRBD1	TGTGCCAGCAGCCAACCTCAGGGGGACAATGAGCAGTTCTTC	CASSQPQGDNEQFF
TRBV7-3	TRBJ2-7	NA	TRBD1	TGTGCCAGCAGCCGGGACAGCTTCTACGAGCAGTACTTC	CASSRDSFYEQYF
TRBV18	TRBJ2-6	NA	NA	TGTGCCAGCTCACCGGAGTCTGGGGCCAACGTCCTGACTTTC	CASSPESGANVLTF
TRBV18	TRBJ1-1	NA	NA	TGTGCCAGCTCGTTACAGGTAGAATCGACTGAAGCTTTCTTT	CASSLQVESTEAFF
TRBV19	TRBJ2-2	NA	TRBD1	TGTGCCAGTAAAAGGACAGGGGAAACCGGGGAGCTGTTTTTT	CASKRTGETGELFF
TRBV5-4	TRBJ2-6	NA	TRBD1	TGTGCCAGCAGCCCCGGGACAGGGGTCGGGGCCAACGTCCTGACTTTC	CASSPGTGVGANVLTF
TRBV27	TRBJ1-5	NA	NA	TGTGCCAGCAGTTTAGGCAGGTCCAAGCTCGGGGTGAATCAGCCCCAGCATTTT	CASSLGRSKLGVNQPQHF
TRBV7-9	TRBJ1-5	NA	NA	TGTGCCAGCAGCTTACAAGGAGGGGACAATCAGCCCCAGCATTTT	CASSLQGGDNQPQHF
TRBV7-9	TRBJ1-1	NA	NA	TGTGCCAGCAGCTACGGGGTGACGAACACTGAAGCTTTCTTT	CASSYGVTNTEAFF
TRBV28	TRBJ2-3	few	TRBD2	TGTGCCAGCAGTTCCTACCGGAGCGGGAGGGCCAGAGATACGCAGTATTTT	CASSSYRSGRARDTQYF